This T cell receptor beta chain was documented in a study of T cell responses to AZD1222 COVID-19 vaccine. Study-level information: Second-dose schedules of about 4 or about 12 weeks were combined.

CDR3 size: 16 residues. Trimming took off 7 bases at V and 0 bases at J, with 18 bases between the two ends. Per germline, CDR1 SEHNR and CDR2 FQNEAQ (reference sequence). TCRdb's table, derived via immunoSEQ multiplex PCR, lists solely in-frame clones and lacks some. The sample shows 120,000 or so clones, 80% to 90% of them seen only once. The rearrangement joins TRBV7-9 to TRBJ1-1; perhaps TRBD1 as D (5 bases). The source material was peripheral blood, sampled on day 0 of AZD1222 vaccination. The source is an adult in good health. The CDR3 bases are TGTGCCAGCATCAAATTTGACAGAGACATGAACACTGAAGCTTTCTTT. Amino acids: CASIKFDRDMNTEAFF.